This T cell receptor beta chain was obtained from a study of vaccination effects on CD4 cells after COVID-19. Study in general: Researchers obtained post-vaccine samples at a median of 72 days past the second dose.

Study findings and constraints: Marked clonal contraction was seen late after vaccination (in both infection- and vaccine-induced clones). Few convalescent patients were included, and no early post-infection timepoints were sampled. Healthy vaccinees' vaccine-induced clones included only 1 of 255 that recognized common cold coronaviruses.

Viral peptide pools were used in the ViraFEST assay to expand antigen-specific CD4+ T cells, and sequencing came afterward. Upon completion of 10 to 11 days in culture, CD4+ T cells were isolated. Each participant was given two doses of one vaccine (BNT162b2 or mRNA-1273). Comment on this clone: Its specificity is not known.

This CDR3 has 12 residues. Germline-derived CDR1 and CDR2 are MNHEY and SVGAGI. V lost 6 bases to trimming and J lost 6 bases, with 12 bases between them. TCRdb keeps only in-frame clones here, not all; method: immunoSEQ multiplex PCR. This table holds 25,000 to 35,000 clones, about 69% found once. The sample consisted of CD4+ T cells from PBMCs cultured with HCoV-NL63 spike peptides, taken after COVID-19 vaccination. The sequence derives from a human donor who received a COVID-19 vaccine. The gene calls are TRBV6-5 and TRBJ2-7; a weak D match, TRBD1 (6 bases). Written as DNA, the CDR3 is TGTGCCAGCAGCAGAACAGGGCTCGAGCAGTACTTC. This encodes CASSRTGLEQYF.